This TCR beta chain was recorded in a study of T-cell reconstitution after alpha-beta-depleted transplantation in children. General study findings and limits: Reportedly, only several hundred clones from non-depleted graft cells drove alpha-beta T-cell counts at about two months. Some patients' high day-60 TCRbeta diversity was traced to surviving recipient T cells and thymic progenitors. One year post-transplant, T-cell counts and diversity were largely derived from T cells produced anew.

Unique molecular identifiers were used to barcode this TCRbeta library. Each CDR3 protein is one row after TCRdb ran MiXCR on the PCR reads. The sample gives some 300,000 distinct CDR3 sequences, 10% of which show up once; 7.5% is in the top ten. Many counts were recorded for this clonotype. Its cognate antigen is unknown. V was shortened by 3 bases and J by 0 bases, with 17 bases between the two germline ends. Germline V CDR1 and CDR2: SGHAT, FQNNGV. The CDR3 covers 18 residues. The TCR comes from a boy under two years old with acute myeloid leukemia, due to receive a stem cell transplant. The J gene is TRBJ2-2, the V gene TRBV11-2; the D gene is possibly TRBD1 (6 bases). The source was PBMCs, collected before TCRalphabeta/CD19-depleted stem cell transplant. The CDR3 sequence: CASSFRQDIFANTGELFF. The CDR3 DNA follows: TGTGCCAGCAGCTTTAGACAGGACATCTTCGCGAACACCGGGGAGCTGTTTTTT.